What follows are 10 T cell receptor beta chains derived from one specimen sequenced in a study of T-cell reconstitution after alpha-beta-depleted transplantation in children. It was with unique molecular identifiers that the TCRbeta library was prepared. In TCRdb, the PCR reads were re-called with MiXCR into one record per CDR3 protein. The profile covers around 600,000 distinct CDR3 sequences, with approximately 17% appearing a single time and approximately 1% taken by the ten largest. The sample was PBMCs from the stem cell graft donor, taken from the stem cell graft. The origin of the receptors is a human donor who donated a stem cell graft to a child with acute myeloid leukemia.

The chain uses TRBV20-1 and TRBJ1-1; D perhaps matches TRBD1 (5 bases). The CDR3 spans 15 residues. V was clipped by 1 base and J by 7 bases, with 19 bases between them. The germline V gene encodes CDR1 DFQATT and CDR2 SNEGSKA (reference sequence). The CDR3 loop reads CSARAPGRNRGEAFF. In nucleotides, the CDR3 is TGCAGTGCTAGAGCACCGGGCCGAAATAGGGGTGAAGCTTTCTTT.

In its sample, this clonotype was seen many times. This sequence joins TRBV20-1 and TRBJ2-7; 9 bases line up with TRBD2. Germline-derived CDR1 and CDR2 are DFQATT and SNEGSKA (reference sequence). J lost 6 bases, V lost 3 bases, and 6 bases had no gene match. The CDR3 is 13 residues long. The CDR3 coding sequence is TGCAGTGCTAGTTTAGCGGGGGTTATCGAGCAGTACTTC. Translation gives CSASLAGVIEQYF.

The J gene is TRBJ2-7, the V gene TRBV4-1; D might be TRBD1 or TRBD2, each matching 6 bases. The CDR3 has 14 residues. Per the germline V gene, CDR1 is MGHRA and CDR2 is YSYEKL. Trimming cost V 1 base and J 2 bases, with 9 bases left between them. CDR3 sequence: CASSQGRGAYEQYF. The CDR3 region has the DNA TGCGCCAGCAGCCAAGGGAGGGGGGCCTACGAGCAGTACTTC.

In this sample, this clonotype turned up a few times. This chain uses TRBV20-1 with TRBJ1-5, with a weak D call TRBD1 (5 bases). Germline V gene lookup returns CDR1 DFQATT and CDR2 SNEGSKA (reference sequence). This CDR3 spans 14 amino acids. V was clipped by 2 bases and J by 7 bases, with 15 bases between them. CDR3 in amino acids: CSARTRQKNQPQHF. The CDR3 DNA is TGCAGTGCTAGAACGCGACAGAAGAACCAGCCCCAGCATTTT.

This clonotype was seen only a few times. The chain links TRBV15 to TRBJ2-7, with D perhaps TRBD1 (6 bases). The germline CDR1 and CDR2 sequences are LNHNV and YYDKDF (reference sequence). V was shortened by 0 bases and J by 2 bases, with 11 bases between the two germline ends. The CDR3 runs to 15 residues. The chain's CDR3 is CATSREQGGPYEQYV. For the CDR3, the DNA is TGTGCCACCAGCAGAGAACAGGGTGGACCCTACGAGCAGTACGTC.

For the CDR3, the DNA is TGTGCCAGCAGTTACTCCCCTGGGGGGGCGGGGGCAACTAATGAAAAACTGTTTTTT. Protein product: CASSYSPGGAGATNEKLFF. This chain joins TRBV6-5 and TRBJ1-4, with a tentative D call TRBD1 (6 bases). Per germline, CDR1 MNHEY and CDR2 SVGAGI. This CDR3 is built from 19 residues. V was shortened by 0 bases and J by 0 bases, with 17 bases between the two germline ends.

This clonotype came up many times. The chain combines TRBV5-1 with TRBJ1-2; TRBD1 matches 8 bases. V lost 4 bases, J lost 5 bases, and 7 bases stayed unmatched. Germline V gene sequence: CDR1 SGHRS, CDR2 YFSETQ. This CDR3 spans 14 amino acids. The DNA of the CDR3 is TGCGCCAGCAGCGCTGGACAGGGCCTATATGGCTACACCTTC. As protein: CASSAGQGLYGYTF.

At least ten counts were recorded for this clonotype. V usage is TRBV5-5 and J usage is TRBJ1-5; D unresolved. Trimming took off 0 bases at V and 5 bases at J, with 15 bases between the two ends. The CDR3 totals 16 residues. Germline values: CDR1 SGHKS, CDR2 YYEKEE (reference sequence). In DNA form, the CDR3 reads TGTGCCAGCAGCTTGGCCCCAGGCGGTGGGGATCAGCCCCAGCATTTT. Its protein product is CASSLAPGGGDQPQHF.

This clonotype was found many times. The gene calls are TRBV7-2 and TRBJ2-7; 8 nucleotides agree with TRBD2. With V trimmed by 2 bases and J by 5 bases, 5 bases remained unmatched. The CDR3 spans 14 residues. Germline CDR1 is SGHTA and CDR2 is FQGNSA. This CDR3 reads CASSLRGSGDEQYF. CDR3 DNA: TGTGCCAGCAGCTTAAGGGGTAGCGGGGACGAGCAGTACTTC.

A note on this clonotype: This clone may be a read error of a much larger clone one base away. The CDR3 region is CSAPRLAGGHYNEQFF. DNA of the CDR3: TGCAGTGCACCCAGACTAGCGGGGGGGCACTACAATGAGCAGTTCTTC. The V gene is TRBV20-1, the J gene TRBJ2-1, with 14 bases identical to TRBD2. J was trimmed by 3 bases and V by 6 bases; bases with no gene match: 7. CDR1 is DFQATT and CDR2 is SNEGSKA in the germline V gene (reference sequence). CDR3 length: 16 residues.